These 27 T cell receptor beta chains originate from one sample sequenced in a study of blood T cells in healthy people across ages. Primers used in a second PCR of roughly 6 to 11 cycles were a sample-barcoded 5' primer and a J-beta primer mix. TCRdb ran MiXCR on the 5' RACE reads and lists one entry per CDR3 protein. The sample has 750,000 to 950,000 distinct CDR3 sequences; 25% to 30% are singletons. These data were likewise used in another study, on T cells of mothers and their children.

Sequencing was carried out using blood. Receptor source: a woman in her forties in good health.

Concerning this clonotype itself: At one end the junction does not follow the germline gene, possibly because of a read error. The genes are TRBV7-8 and TRBJ2-4; TRBD2 is a possible D gene (7 bases). The CDR3 is 17 residues long. Germline CDR1 is SGHVS and CDR2 is FQNEAQ. The CDR3, as DNA: TGCGCCAGCAGCTTAACGAGGGGGGGACTAGCCAAAAACATTCAGTACTTC. This sequence encodes CASSLTRGGLAKNIQYF.

This clonotype has more than one count but fewer than ten. This may be a read error: a much more frequent sequence differs by one nucleotide. The chain carries TRBV29-1 and TRBJ2-7; no reliable D call. V lost 7 bases and J 5 bases, leaving 15 bases between the germline ends. The germline V gene encodes CDR1 SQVTM and CDR2 ANQGSEA. This CDR3 comprises 12 residues. DNA of the CDR3: TGCAGCGGGAGACCCACAGCGAACGAGCAGTACTTC. It is translated as CSGRPTANEQYF.

This clonotype was observed a few times. The genes are TRBV7-2 and TRBJ1-3; D not resolved. The CDR3 is made up of 15 amino acids. V lost 6 bases, J lost 0 bases, and 12 bases lay in between. Per the germline V gene, CDR1 is SGHTA and CDR2 is FQGNSA. CDR3 loop: CASSPSPGSGNTIYF. CDR3 DNA: TGTGCCAGCAGTCCCTCCCCCGGCTCTGGAAACACCATATATTTT.

The chain uses TRBV15 and TRBJ2-2; D may be TRBD1 or TRBD2 (6 bases each). The V gene's germline CDR1 is LNHNV and CDR2 YYDKDF (reference sequence). The CDR3 is made up of 15 amino acids. V dropped 0 bases and J dropped 9 bases, with 14 bases sitting between them. As DNA, the CDR3 is TGTGCCACCAGCAGAGACCATCGGGGGCCGCGGGAGCTGTTTTTT. Translating it yields CATSRDHRGPRELFF. The full variable domain, completed using reference TRBV15 and TRBJ2-2, is DAMVIQNPRYQVTQFGKPVTLSCSQTLNHNVMYWYQQKSSQAPKLLFHYYDKDFNNEADTPDNFQSRRPNTSFCFLDIRSPGLGDTAMYLCATSRDHRGPRELFFGEGSRLTVL.

This clonotype was observed a few times. The gene calls are TRBV27 and TRBJ1-1; 7 nucleotides agree with TRBD1. The CDR3 loop spans 14 amino acids. Germline CDR1 is MNHEY and CDR2 is SMNVEV (reference sequence). V shed 8 bases and J 4 bases; nucleotides not matched to a gene: 10. CDR3 nucleotides: TGTGCCAGCTTTACTACCGACAGGGCCACTGAAGCTTTCTTT. Translating it yields CASFTTDRATEAFF.

This clonotype was found many times. The chain uses TRBV7-9 and TRBJ2-5; TRBD2 matches at 11 bases. V trimming: 5 bases; J trimming: 2 bases; junction bases outside the gene matches: 7. Germline V gene lookup returns CDR1 SEHNR and CDR2 FQNEAQ (reference sequence). The CDR3 is 16 residues long. The CDR3: CASSPRTSGYQETQYF. In nucleotides, the CDR3 is TGTGCCAGCAGCCCACGGACTAGCGGGTATCAAGAGACCCAGTACTTC.

At least ten counts were recorded for this clonotype. At one end the junction does not follow the germline gene, possibly because of a read error. The gene calls are TRBV20-1 and TRBJ2-4; D perhaps matches TRBD2 (5 bases). This CDR3 has 13 residues. Per the germline V gene, CDR1 is DFQATT and CDR2 is SNEGSKA (reference sequence). The CDR3 protein is CSGRDGVKNIQYF. The DNA of the CDR3 is TGCAGTGGTAGAGACGGGGTAAAAAACATTCAGTACTTC.

This clonotype was counted between two and nine times. The V call is TRBV27, the J call TRBJ2-2; D gene unclear. Between the trimmed V and J ends, which lost 5 bases and 5 bases, there was a span of 9 bases. The CDR3 runs to 13 residues. CDR1 is MNHEY and CDR2 is SMNVEV in the germline V gene (reference sequence). The CDR3: CASSRPPTGELFF. The CDR3 DNA sequence: TGTGCCAGCAGTCGTCCCCCAACCGGGGAGCTGTTTTTT.

This clonotype was detected a few times. This rearrangement joins TRBV3-1 to TRBJ2-1, with 15 nucleotides matching TRBD2. The V gene's germline CDR1 is LGHDT and CDR2 YNNKEL (reference sequence). The V segment lost 0 bases and the J segment 7 bases; nucleotides outside the gene matches: 4. The CDR3 has 17 amino acids. The CDR3 spells CASSQEPGLAGGNEQFF. The CDR3 bases are TGTGCCAGCAGCCAAGAACCGGGACTAGCGGGGGGAAATGAGCAGTTCTTC.

The chain uses TRBV28 and TRBJ2-5, with 7 bases that match TRBD1. With V trimmed by 6 bases and J by 2 bases, 0 bases remained unmatched. This CDR3 region has 12 residues. Germline lookup yields CDR1 MDHEN and CDR2 SYDVKM. The DNA of the CDR3 is TGTGCCAGCAGGGACAGGCAAGAGACCCAGTACTTC. This sequence encodes CASRDRQETQYF.

This chain uses TRBV15 with TRBJ2-3; D gene uncertain. Germline CDR1 LNHNV, CDR2 YYDKDF (reference sequence). Trimming pared 0 bases from V and 2 bases from J, leaving 9 bases between. The CDR3 sequence is 15 residues long. CDR3 protein: CATSRENSLTDTQYF. In nucleotides, the CDR3 is TGTGCCACCAGCAGAGAAAACAGTCTCACAGATACGCAGTATTTT.

This chain links TRBV6-4 with TRBJ2-1; TRBD2 agrees at 10 bases. The CDR3 contains 15 residues. The J segment lost 5 bases and the V segment lost 4 bases, leaving 5 bases of the junction unmatched. CDR1 MRHNA and CDR2 SNTAGT come from the germline V gene. The CDR3 loop reads CASSGSTSGHNEQFF. Here the CDR3 DNA reads TGTGCCAGCAGTGGCTCGACTAGCGGGCACAATGAGCAGTTCTTC.

Concerning this clonotype itself: Mismatch with germline at one junction end may stem from a read error. The chain joins TRBV4-2 to TRBJ2-3, with 11 bases lining up with TRBD2. CDR1 and CDR2 from the germline V gene are LGHNA and YNFKEQ. The CDR3 covers 19 residues. The CDR3 loop is CAGSQRLAGGEGVLKVQYF. The CDR3, as DNA: TGTGCCGGCAGCCAACGGCTAGCGGGGGGCGAGGGGGTGCTGAAGGTGCAGTATTTT.

The chain carries TRBV12-3 or TRBV12-4 and TRBJ2-3, with D maybe TRBD2 (6 bases). Trimming removed 1 base at V and 3 bases at J, with 11 bases between. CDR3 size: 15 residues. CDR3 region: CASSLEGGRTDTQYF. The CDR3 region has the DNA TGTGCCAGCAGTTTAGAGGGTGGGAGGACAGATACGCAGTATTTT.

This clonotype showed up many times. J is TRBJ2-7 and V is TRBV7-9, with D perhaps TRBD1 (5 bases). There are 14 residues in the CDR3. Looked up from germline, CDR1 is SEHNR and CDR2 is FQNEAQ (reference sequence). V dropped 5 bases and J dropped 0 bases, with 11 bases sitting between them. The CDR3 loop reads CASSARAHSYEQYF. In DNA form, the CDR3 reads TGTGCCAGCAGCGCCAGGGCCCACTCCTACGAGCAGTACTTC.

In this sample, this clonotype turned up many times. J is TRBJ2-6 and V is TRBV20-1; 7 bases map to TRBD1. Germline V lookup: CDR1 DFQATT, CDR2 SNEGSKA (reference sequence). The CDR3 runs to 16 residues. Trimming removed 5 bases from V and 4 bases from J; junction bases left unmatched: 11. The CDR3 protein is CSADGSTGLGANVLTF. In DNA form, the CDR3 reads TGCAGTGCTGATGGATCGACAGGGCTCGGGGCCAACGTCCTGACTTTC.

The chain has TRBV11-3 and TRBJ2-4; 9 bases map to TRBD1. Germline lookup yields CDR1 SGHNT and CDR2 YENEEA. This CDR3 is 19 amino acids long. V was clipped by 7 bases and J by 0 bases; unmatched bases: 16. CDR3 in amino acids: CASTHFPGQGSLAKNIQYF. In nucleotides, the CDR3 is TGTGCCAGCACCCATTTTCCGGGACAGGGCTCCCTAGCCAAAAACATTCAGTACTTC.

This clonotype has a handful of counts. This chain links TRBV4-3 with TRBJ2-1; tentatively, D is TRBD2 (6 bases). V shed 0 bases and J shed 1 base, with 13 bases lying between them. This CDR3 has 17 amino acids. Germline V gene data show CDR1 as LGHNA and CDR2 as YSLEER. DNA for the CDR3: TGCGCCAGCAGCCAAGAGGCGCTAGCGCGGTCCTACAATGAGCAGTTCTTC. It yields the protein CASSQEALARSYNEQFF.

This clonotype was counted only a few times. The chain links TRBV13 to TRBJ1-6; TRBD1 aligns across 9 bases. J gave up 2 bases and V 5 bases, and 4 bases lay outside the gene matches. CDR1 is PRHDT and CDR2 is FYEKMQ in the germline V gene (reference sequence). The CDR3 extends over 16 amino acids. This chain's CDR3 is CASSEQGAAYNSPLHF. The CDR3 region has the DNA TGTGCCAGCAGCGAACAGGGGGCTGCCTATAATTCACCCCTCCACTTT.

The V gene is TRBV18, the J gene TRBJ2-2, with D unresolved. V shed 2 bases and J shed 2 bases, with 6 bases lying between them. The CDR3 is 14 amino acids. Looked up from germline, CDR1 is KGHSH and CDR2 is LQKENI. The CDR3 DNA follows: TGTGCCAGCTCACCAAACACCAACACCGGGGAGCTGTTTTTT. Translated, it gives CASSPNTNTGELFF.

Points on this clonotype: A read error may be the cause here, since a much bigger clone is one base away. The V gene is TRBV5-4, the J gene TRBJ2-4, with 8 bases lining up with TRBD2. Near its end, the DNA agrees better with TRBJ2-7, so the J call may be wrong. The CDR3 spans 16 residues. Germline-derived CDR1 and CDR2 are SGHNT and YYREEE (reference sequence). CDR3 protein: CASSLDGTSRSGEQYF. The CDR3 DNA sequence: TGTGCCAGCAGCTTGGACGGGACTAGTCGTTCTGGCGAGCAGTACTTC.

Worth noting for this clonotype: This may be a read error: a much more frequent sequence differs by one nucleotide. The V gene is TRBV4-1, the J gene TRBJ2-5; 8 bases map to TRBD2. V gave up 4 bases and J gave up 5 bases; unmatched junction bases: 6. There are 14 residues in the CDR3. Germline CDR1 reads MGHRA; CDR2 reads YSYEKL. The CDR3 DNA is TGCGCCAGCAGCCCGGGACTAGGCATGGAGACCCAGTACTTC. Translating gives CASSPGLGMETQYF.

The sample holds many counts of this clonotype. The chain carries TRBV4-1 and TRBJ2-7; possibly TRBD1 for D (5 bases). V lost 1 base and J 3 bases, leaving 16 bases between the germline ends. CDR1 is MGHRA and CDR2 is YSYEKL in the germline V gene. The CDR3 spans 16 residues. CDR3 protein: CASSQVSQGSVYEQYF. CDR3 nucleotides: TGCGCCAGCAGCCAAGTCTCGCAGGGTTCTGTCTACGAGCAGTACTTC.

This clonotype has more than one count but fewer than ten. The chain couples TRBV5-1 to TRBJ1-1; no firm D call. The V gene's germline CDR1 is SGHRS and CDR2 YFSETQ. V was cut by 0 bases and J by 5 bases, with 11 bases left in between. The CDR3 runs to 14 residues. The CDR3 sequence: CASSLGGVSTEAFF. Written as DNA, the CDR3 is TGCGCCAGCAGCTTGGGTGGGGTTTCAACTGAAGCTTTCTTT.

The chain is built from TRBV20-1 and TRBJ1-1; TRBD1 agrees at 7 bases. Germline V CDR1 and CDR2: DFQATT, SNEGSKA (reference sequence). J lost 0 bases, V lost 2 bases, and 3 bases had no gene match. This CDR3 is 14 amino acids long. CDR3 in amino acids: CSARMGQLNTEAFF. CDR3 nucleotide sequence: TGCAGTGCTAGAATGGGACAGCTGAACACTGAAGCTTTCTTT.

The chain couples TRBV19 to TRBJ1-1; perhaps TRBD1 as D (6 bases). The CDR3 runs 15 residues. The germline CDR1 and CDR2 sequences are LNHDA and SQIVND (reference sequence). V dropped 4 bases and J dropped 1 base, with 13 bases sitting between them. Here the CDR3 DNA reads TGTGCCAGTAGTACACAGGGCGGCGGGAACACTGAAGCTTTCTTT. Encoded protein: CASSTQGGGNTEAFF.

This clonotype has only a few counts. This may be a read error, as it is one base from a much larger clone. The chain combines TRBV29-1 with TRBJ2-4; D is unclear. This CDR3 has 13 residues. Germline lookup yields CDR1 SQVTM and CDR2 ANQGSEA. The ends were cut back, 7 bases at V and 13 bases at J, with 23 bases in the middle. This chain's CDR3 is CSAQTSLYNEQYF. CDR3 coding DNA: TGCAGCGCTCAAACGTCCCTCTACAATGAGCAGTACTTC.